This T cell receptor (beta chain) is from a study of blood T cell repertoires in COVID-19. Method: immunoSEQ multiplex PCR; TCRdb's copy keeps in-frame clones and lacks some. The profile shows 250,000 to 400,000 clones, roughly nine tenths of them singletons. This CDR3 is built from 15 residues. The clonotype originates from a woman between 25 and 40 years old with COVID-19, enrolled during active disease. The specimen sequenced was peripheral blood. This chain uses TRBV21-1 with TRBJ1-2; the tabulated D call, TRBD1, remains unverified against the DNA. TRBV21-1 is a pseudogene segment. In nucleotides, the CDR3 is TGTGCCAGCAGCACCCGGGGGACAGACCGCTATGGCTACACCTTC. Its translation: CASSTRGTDRYGYTF.